What follows describes a single TCR beta chain. Under the authors' procedure: Amplification with reference gene primers provided the estimates of nucleated cell counts. Repertoires were generated with immunoSEQ multiplex PCR, while TCRdb's copy carries only in-frame clones and drops some. From that table come the V and J calls and clone size; the DNA was used to work out D and trimming. The sample carries around 230,000 clones, about 88% recorded once. Which cohort a participant joined came from the clinical history participants gave. These data are taken from a study of blood T cell repertoires in COVID-19. Study context: The United States, Italy and Spain supplied acute and convalescent COVID-19 samples. From T cells, B-cell-depleted T cells, or PBMCs came the material, which was cDNA or gDNA.

The CDR3 consists of 14 residues. V lost 5 bases to trimming and J lost 10 bases, with 17 bases between them. In germline, CDR1 is KGHDR, CDR2 SFDVKD. The sample consisted of PBMCs or T cells enriched from blood (not recorded which). The chain combines TRBV24-1 with TRBJ2-1; a weak D match, TRBD2 (6 bases). The sequence came from a woman in her twenties or thirties who had recovered from COVID-19. The CDR3 loop is CATSASGGQPEQFF. DNA of the CDR3: TGTGCCACCAGTGCCTCCGGAGGGCAACCCGAGCAGTTCTTC.